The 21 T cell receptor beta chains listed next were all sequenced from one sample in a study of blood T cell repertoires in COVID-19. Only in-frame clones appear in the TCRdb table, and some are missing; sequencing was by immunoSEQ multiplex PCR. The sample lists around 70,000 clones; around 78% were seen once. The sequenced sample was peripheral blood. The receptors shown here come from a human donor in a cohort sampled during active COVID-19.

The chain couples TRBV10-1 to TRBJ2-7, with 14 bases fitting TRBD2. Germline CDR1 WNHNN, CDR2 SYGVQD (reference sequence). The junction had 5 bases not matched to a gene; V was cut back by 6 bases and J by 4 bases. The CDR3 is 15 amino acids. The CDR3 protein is CASSAGTSGSYEQYF. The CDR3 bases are TGCGCCAGCAGCGCCGGGACTAGCGGGAGTTACGAGCAGTACTTC.

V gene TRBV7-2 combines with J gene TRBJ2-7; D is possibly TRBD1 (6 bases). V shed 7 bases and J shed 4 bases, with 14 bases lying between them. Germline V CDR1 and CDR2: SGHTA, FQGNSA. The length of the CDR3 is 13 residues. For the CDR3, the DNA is TGTGCCAGCACCCATAGACAGGCTTACGAGCAGTACTTC. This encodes CASTHRQAYEQYF. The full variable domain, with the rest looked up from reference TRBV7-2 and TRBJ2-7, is GAGVSQSPSNKVTEKGKDVELRCDPISGHTALYWYRQSLGQGLEFLIYFQGNSAPDKSGLPSDRFSAERTGGSVSTLTIQRTQQEDSAVYLCASTHRQAYEQYFGPGTRLTVT.

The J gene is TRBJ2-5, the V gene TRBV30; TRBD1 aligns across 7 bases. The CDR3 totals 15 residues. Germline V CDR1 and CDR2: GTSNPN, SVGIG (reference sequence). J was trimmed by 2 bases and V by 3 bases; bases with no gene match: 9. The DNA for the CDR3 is TGTGCCTGGAGCATTCGGGACAGACATCAAGAGACCCAGTACTTC. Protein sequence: CAWSIRDRHQETQYF.

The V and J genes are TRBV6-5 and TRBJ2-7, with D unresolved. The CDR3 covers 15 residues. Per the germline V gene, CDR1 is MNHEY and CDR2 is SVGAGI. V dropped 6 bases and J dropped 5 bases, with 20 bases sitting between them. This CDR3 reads CASRPLAHPPNEQYF. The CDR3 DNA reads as TGTGCCAGCAGGCCCCTTGCCCACCCTCCTAACGAGCAGTACTTC.

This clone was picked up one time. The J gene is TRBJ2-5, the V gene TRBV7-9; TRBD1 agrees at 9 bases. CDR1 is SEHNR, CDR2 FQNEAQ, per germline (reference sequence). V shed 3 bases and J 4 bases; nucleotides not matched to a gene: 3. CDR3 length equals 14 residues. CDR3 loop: CASSFDRGRETQYF. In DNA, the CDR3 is TGTGCCAGCAGCTTTGACAGGGGGAGAGAGACCCAGTACTTC.

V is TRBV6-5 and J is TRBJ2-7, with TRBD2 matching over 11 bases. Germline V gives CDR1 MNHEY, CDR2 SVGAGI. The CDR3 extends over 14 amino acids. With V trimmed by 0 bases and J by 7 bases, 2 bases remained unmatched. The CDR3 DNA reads TGTGCCAGCAGTTACTCTAGCGGGAGGGATGAGCAGTACTTC. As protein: CASSYSSGRDEQYF.

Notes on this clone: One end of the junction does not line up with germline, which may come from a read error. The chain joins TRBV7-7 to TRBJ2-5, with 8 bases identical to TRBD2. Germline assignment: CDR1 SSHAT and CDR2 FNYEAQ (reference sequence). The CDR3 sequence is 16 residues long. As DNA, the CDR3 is TGTGCTAGCAGCTTACGGGGGGGGAGCCTCCAAGAGACCCAGTACTTC. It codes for CASSLRGGSLQETQYF.

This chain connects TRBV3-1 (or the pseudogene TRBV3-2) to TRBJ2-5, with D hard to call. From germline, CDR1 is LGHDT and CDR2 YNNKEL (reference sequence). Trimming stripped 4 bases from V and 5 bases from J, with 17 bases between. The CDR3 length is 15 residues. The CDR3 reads CASSLGPGEMETQYF. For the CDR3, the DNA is TGTGCCAGCAGCCTAGGTCCCGGAGAGATGGAGACCCAGTACTTC.

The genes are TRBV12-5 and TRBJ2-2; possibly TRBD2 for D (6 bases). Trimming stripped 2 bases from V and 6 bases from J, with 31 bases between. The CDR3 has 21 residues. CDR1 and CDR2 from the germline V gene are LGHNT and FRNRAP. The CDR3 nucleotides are TGTGCTAGTGGTTTGTTTCCTTGGGTTGCGGGGATTCGGCGGTTCTCCGGGGAGCTGTTTTTT. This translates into CASGLFPWVAGIRRFSGELFF.

In DNA, the CDR3 is TGTGCCAGTAGTACCTCGGGACAGGTCTACGAGCAGTACTTC. As protein: CASSTSGQVYEQYF. The chain couples TRBV19 to TRBJ2-7, with 8 bases matching TRBD1. V was clipped by 4 bases and J by 3 bases; unmatched bases: 5. The CDR3 sequence is 14 residues long. The germline CDR1 and CDR2 sequences are LNHDA and SQIVND (reference sequence).

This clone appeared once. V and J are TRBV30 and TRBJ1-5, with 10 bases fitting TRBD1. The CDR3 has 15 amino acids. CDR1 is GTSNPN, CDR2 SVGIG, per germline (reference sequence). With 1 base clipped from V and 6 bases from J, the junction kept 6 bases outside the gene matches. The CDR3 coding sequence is TGTGCCTGGAGTGGAGGGACAGGGGAGTTTCAGCCCCAGCATTTT. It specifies CAWSGGTGEFQPQHF.

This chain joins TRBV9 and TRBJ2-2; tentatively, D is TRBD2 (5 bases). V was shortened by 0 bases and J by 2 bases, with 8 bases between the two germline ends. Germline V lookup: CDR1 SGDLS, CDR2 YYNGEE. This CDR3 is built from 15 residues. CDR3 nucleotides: TGTGCCAGCAGCGTAGGGACTGATAACACCGGGGAGCTGTTTTTT. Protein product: CASSVGTDNTGELFF.

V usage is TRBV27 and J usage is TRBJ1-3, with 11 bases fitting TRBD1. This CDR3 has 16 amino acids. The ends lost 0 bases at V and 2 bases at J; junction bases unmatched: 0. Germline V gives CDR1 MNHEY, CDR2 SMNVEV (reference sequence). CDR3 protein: CASSLSGQGAGNTIYF. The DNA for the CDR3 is TGTGCCAGCAGTTTATCGGGACAGGGGGCTGGAAACACCATATATTTT.

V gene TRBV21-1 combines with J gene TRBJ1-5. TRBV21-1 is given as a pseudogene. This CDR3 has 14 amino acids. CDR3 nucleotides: TGTGCCAGCAGCCGGGGGAGGGCCTCGGAGCCCCAGCATTTT. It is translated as CASSRGRASEPQHF.

The CDR3 DNA sequence: TGTGCCAGCAGTTTAGGGACAGAAGGGGGCGAGCAGTACTTC. It translates to CASSLGTEGGEQYF. V is TRBV27 and J is TRBJ2-7, with 7 bases identical to TRBD1. From germline, CDR1 is MNHEY and CDR2 SMNVEV (reference sequence). The CDR3 consists of 14 residues. The J segment lost 6 bases and the V segment lost 2 bases, leaving 7 bases of the junction unmatched.

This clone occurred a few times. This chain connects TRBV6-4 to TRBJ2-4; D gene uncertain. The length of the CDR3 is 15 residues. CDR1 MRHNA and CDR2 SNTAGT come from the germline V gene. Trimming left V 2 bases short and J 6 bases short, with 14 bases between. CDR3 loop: CASSDRLPSGNIQYF. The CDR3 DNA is TGTGCCAGCAGTGACCGTCTCCCCTCGGGAAACATTCAGTACTTC.

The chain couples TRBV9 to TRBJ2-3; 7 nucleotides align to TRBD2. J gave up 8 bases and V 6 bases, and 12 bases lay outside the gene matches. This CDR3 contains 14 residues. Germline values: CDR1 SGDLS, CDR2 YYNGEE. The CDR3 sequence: CASNLAAGGPTQYF. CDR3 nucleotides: TGTGCCAGCAACCTAGCGGCAGGCGGTCCTACGCAGTATTTT.

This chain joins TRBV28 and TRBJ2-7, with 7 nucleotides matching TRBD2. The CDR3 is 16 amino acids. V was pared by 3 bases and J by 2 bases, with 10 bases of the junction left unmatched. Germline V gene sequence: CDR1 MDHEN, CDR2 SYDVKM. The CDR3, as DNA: TGTGCCAGCAGTTTTCATCTAGCGGTACTTACCTACGAGCAGTACTTC. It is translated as CASSFHLAVLTYEQYF.

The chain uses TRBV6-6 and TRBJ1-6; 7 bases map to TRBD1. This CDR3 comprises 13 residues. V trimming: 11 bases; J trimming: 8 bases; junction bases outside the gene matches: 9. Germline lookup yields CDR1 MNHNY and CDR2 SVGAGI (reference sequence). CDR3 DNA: TGTGCCTGTCACGACAGGGAGGATTCACCCCTCCACTTT. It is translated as CACHDREDSPLHF.

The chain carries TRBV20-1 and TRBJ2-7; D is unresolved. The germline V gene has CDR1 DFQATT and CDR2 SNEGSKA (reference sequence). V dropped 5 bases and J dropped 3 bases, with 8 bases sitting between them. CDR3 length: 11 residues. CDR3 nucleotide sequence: TGCAGTGCTGGCTTGAACTACGAGCAGTACTTC. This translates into CSAGLNYEQYF.

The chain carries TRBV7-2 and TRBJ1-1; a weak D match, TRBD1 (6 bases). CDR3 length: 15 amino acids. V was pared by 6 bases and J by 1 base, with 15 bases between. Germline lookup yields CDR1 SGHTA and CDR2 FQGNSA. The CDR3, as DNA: TGTGCCAGCAGTGCAGGGGCGTTGGAGAACACTGAAGCTTTCTTT. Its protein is CASSAGALENTEAFF.